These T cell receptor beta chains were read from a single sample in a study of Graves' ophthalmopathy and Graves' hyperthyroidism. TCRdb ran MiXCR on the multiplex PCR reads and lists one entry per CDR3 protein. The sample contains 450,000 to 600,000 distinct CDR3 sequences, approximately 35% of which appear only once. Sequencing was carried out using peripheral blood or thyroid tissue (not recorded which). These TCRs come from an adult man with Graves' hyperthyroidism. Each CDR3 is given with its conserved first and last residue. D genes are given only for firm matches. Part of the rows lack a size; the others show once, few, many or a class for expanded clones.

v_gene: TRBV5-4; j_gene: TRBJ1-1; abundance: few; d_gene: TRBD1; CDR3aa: CASRPGTALNTEAFF; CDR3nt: TGTGCCAGCAGACCCGGGACAGCTCTGAACACTGAAGCTTTCTTT
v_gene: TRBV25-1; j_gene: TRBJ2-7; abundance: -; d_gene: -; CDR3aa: CASALDGSYEQYF; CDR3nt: TGTGCCAGCGCCCTGGACGGGTCCTACGAGCAGTACTTC
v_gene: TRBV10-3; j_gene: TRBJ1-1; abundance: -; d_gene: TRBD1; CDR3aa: CASRTGITEAFF; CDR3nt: TGTGCCAGCAGGACAGGGATAACTGAAGCTTTCTTT
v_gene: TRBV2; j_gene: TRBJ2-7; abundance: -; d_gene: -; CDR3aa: CASSDEQDKPSYEQYF; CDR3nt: TGTGCCAGCAGTGATGAACAGGACAAACCCAGCTACGAGCAGTACTTC
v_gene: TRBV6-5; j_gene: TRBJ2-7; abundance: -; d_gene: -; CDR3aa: CASNRGIHYEQYF; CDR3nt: TGTGCCAGCAATCGTGGTATCCACTACGAGCAGTACTTC
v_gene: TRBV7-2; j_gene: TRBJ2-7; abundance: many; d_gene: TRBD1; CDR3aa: CASSFEGALYEQYF; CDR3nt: TGTGCCAGCAGCTTTGAGGGGGCCCTCTACGAGCAGTACTTC
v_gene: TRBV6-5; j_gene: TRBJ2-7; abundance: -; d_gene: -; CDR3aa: CASKPEEVSYEQYF; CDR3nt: TGTGCCAGCAAGCCCGAGGAAGTCTCCTACGAGCAGTACTTC
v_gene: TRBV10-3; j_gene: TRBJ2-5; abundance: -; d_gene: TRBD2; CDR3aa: CASSLDGTSGKETQYF; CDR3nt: TGTGCCAGCAGCTTAGATGGGACTAGCGGGAAAGAGACCCAGTACTTC
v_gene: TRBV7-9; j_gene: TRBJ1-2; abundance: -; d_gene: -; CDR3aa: CASSTGLHGYTF; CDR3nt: TGTGCCAGCAGCACGGGACTCCATGGCTACACCTTC
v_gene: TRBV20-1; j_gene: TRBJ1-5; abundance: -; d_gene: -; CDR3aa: CSARPREGSNQPQHF; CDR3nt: TGCAGTGCTAGGCCAAGGGAGGGGAGCAATCAGCCCCAGCATTTT
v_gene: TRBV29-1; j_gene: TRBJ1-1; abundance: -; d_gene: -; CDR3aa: CSAITDTEAFF; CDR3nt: TGCAGCGCGATCACGGACACTGAAGCTTTCTTT
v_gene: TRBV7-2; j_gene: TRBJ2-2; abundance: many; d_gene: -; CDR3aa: CASCERLLTGELFF; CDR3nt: TGTGCCAGCTGCGAAAGACTACTCACCGGGGAGCTGTTTTTT
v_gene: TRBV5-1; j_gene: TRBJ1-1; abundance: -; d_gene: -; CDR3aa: CASSSVLGTEAFF; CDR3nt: TGCGCCAGCAGCTCGGTCTTGGGGACTGAAGCTTTCTTT
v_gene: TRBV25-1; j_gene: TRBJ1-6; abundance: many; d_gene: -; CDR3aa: CASSPGQSFRPLHF; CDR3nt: TGTGCCAGCAGTCCCGGACAGTCCTTTAGGCCCCTCCACTTT
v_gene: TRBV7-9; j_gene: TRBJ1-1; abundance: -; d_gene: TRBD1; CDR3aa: CASSLAGQGRIPNTEAFF; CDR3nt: TGTGCCAGCAGCTTGGCGGGACAGGGAAGGATCCCGAACACTGAAGCTTTCTTT
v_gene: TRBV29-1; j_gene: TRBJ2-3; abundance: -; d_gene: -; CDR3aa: CSVASGDTDTQYF; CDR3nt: TGCAGCGTTGCTTCAGGGGACACAGATACGCAGTATTTT
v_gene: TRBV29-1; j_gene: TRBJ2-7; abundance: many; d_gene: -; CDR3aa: CSVEGAPREQYF; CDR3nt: TGCAGCGTTGAGGGGGCGCCCCGCGAGCAGTACTTC
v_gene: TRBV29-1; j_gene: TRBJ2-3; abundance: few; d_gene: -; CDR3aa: CSVEISADTQYF; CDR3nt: TGCAGCGTTGAGATCAGTGCAGATACGCAGTATTTT
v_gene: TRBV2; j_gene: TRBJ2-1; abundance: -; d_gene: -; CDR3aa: CASSVGSRASRFF; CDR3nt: TGTGCCAGCAGTGTCGGCTCGCGGGCGTCAAGGTTCTTC
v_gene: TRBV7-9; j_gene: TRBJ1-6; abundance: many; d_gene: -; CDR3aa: CASSLRQLSPLHF; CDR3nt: TGTGCCAGCAGCCTACGACAGCTTTCACCCCTCCACTTT
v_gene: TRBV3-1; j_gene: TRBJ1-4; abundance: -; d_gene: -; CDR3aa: CASSRRDLGVNEKLFF; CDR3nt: TGTGCCAGCAGCCGAAGGGATCTTGGTGTTAATGAAAAACTGTTTTTT
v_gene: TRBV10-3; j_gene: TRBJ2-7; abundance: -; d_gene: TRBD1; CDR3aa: CAISETGVNTYEQYF; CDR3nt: TGTGCCATCAGTGAGACAGGGGTGAACACCTACGAGCAGTACTTC
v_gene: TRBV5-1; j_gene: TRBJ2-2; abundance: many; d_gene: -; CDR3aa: CASSLSQDNLANTGELFF; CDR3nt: TGCGCCAGCAGCTTGAGTCAGGACAATCTCGCGAACACCGGGGAGCTGTTTTTT
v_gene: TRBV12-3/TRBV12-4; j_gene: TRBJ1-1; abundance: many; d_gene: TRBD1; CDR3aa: CASSRDRGRTEAFF; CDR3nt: TGTGCCAGCAGCCGGGACAGGGGTCGTACTGAAGCTTTCTTT
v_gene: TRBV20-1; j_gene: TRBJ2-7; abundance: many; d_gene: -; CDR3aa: CSAFDQRDSMFF; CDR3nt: TGCAGTGCTTTCGACCAGCGGGACAGCATGTTCTTC
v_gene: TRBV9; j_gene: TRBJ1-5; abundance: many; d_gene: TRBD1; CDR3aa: CASSIGTGDQPQHF; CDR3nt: TGTGCCAGCAGCATAGGGACAGGGGATCAGCCCCAGCATTTT
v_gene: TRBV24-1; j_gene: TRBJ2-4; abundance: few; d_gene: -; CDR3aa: CATSDPDSSKNIQYF; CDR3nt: TGTGCCACCAGTGATCCGGACAGCTCCAAAAACATTCAGTACTTC
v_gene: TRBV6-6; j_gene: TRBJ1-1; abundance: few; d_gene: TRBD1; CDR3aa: CASSDRVWTEAFF; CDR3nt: TGTGCCAGCAGTGACAGGGTTTGGACTGAAGCTTTCTTT
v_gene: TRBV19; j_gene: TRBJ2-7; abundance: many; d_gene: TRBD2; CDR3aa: CASSIEGGRNYEQYF; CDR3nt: TGTGCCAGTAGTATCGAAGGCGGGAGGAACTACGAGCAGTACTTC
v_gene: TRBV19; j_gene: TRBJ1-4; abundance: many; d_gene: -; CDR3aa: CASSLGRKEKLFF; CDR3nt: TGTGCCAGTAGTTTGGGTAGGAAGGAAAAACTGTTTTTT
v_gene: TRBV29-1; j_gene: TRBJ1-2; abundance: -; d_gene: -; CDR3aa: CSVEKREGYTF; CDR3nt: TGCAGCGTTGAAAAGCGGGAGGGCTACACCTTC
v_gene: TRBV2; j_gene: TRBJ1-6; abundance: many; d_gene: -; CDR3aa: CASSPSPGLAGPLHF; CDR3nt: TGTGCCAGCAGCCCCTCTCCAGGACTGGCGGGTCCCCTCCACTTT